This TCR beta chain was captured by sequencing in a study of T cell responses to AZD1222 COVID-19 vaccine (dated by TCRdb to the early 2020s). Regarding the study in general: AZD1222 recipients whose second dose came at about 4 weeks and those whose second dose came at about 12 weeks were combined into one group, since spike-specific TCR depth and breadth did not differ between the two schedules. TCR sequencing was performed for fewer than 250 trial participants, of whom roughly 200 were given two doses of AZD1222 and around 25 were given two doses of MenACWY control vaccine. Trial participants were enrolled into age subgroups of 18-55, 56-69 and 70-plus years, which contained about 150, 28 and 57 TCR-sequenced participants, respectively.

Overall results and qualifications from the work: A significant rise in spike-specific TCR breadth and depth was observed after two AZD1222 doses relative to day 0 and relative to MenACWY recipients. In the small 56-69-year group, the increase in depth fell short of significance, most likely because of low power. Because no day 14 peak-response samples were available, repertoires were characterized only after the peak T cell response. Most participants were white British and females outnumbered males, and the authors suggested that clonal diversity may have been underestimated. Nearly half of unique spike-specific TCRs reportedly recognized epitopes outside regions mutated in the B.1.351 and B.1.1.7 variants. Conclusions about previously exposed vaccinees are limited, since just five or six AZD1222 recipients were seropositive for SARS-CoV-2 at baseline. The vaccine-associated CD4 TCRs covered the entire spike protein, and the dominant responses fell in regions 160-218 and 743-854.

From the cysteine through the phenylalanine, the CDR3 covers 14 amino acids. CDR3 DNA is the only sequence kept; it has 42 bases, read in frame from the first base. The germline V gene (reference sequence) sets CDR1 to LNHDA and CDR2 to SQIVND. The junction shows trimming of 4 bases on V and 5 bases on J, plus 12 bases between the germline ends. The CDR3 regions of human TCRbeta chains were subjected to immunosequencing. Under the source paper's analysis protocol: TCRs in the repertoires were compared against a reference library of SARS-CoV-2-specific TCRs that had been generated with the MIRA antigen-specificity platform. Breadth meant the fraction of unique TCRs that were SARS-CoV-2-associated, whereas depth meant the fraction of total T cells that were SARS-CoV-2-associated. Each spike-specific TCR was assigned to its reactive spike region and to a CD4 or CD8 class using the MIRA data. Log10-transformed breadth and depth values were compared by one-way ANOVA with Sidak's multiple comparisons tests. This immuneACCESS table, as held by TCRdb, lists in-frame sequences with V and J called but not all clones. Of the missing ones, under half trace to an unresolved V gene in checked studies; the others have no known cause. V, J and clone size derive from that table, while D and trimming were established from the DNA sequence. Counted in this sample were around 130,000 clones; roughly 84% of them appeared once. The top ten constitute approximately 12% of the sample.

The time point label, read with the paper, signifies: baseline before first vaccination. Vaccinee samples were obtained from the UK trials COV001 and COV002, which included a single-blind randomized controlled phase 2/3 trial of AZD1222 (ChAdOx1 nCoV-19) in healthy adults. Trial participant PBMC samples were collected at day 0 and day 28 after the second dose for TCRbeta chain sequencing. Comment on this clone: There is no known antigen for this receptor. No base qualities exist here, and no much larger clone lies one base off it.

The chain is encoded by TRBV19 joined to TRBJ1-5; the D segment could be TRBD1, given 5 matching bases. The origin of this receptor is an adult in good health. Sequences were derived from peripheral blood, sampled on day 0 of AZD1222 vaccination. Here is the DNA: TGTGCCAGTAGTAAGGGCAGGGAGTATCAGCCCCAGCATTTT. Translation gives CASSKGREYQPQHF.